This T cell receptor beta chain was sequenced during a study of response to subunit inactivated influenza vaccine. General observations from the study: Few new T cells, the authors suggested, are recruited by each seasonal influenza vaccination.

This clonotype occurred a few times. What it binds is not known. TCRdb passed the RT-PCR reads through MiXCR, listing each CDR3 protein once. The sample contains hundreds of thousands of distinct CDR3 sequences, more than 15% of which appear only once. The CDR3 length is 12 residues. Trimming stripped 0 bases from V and 5 bases from J, with 5 bases between. From germline, CDR1 is SGDLS and CDR2 YYNGEE. The receptor was isolated from a man between 50 and 59 years old who received an inactivated influenza vaccine. The chain is built from TRBV9 and TRBJ2-5; D gene uncertain. Sequences were derived from PBMCs from blood, sampled 12 days after vaccination. CDR3 bases: TGTGCCAGCAGCGTAGGGTGGGAGACCCAGTACTTC. This translates into CASSVGWETQYF.